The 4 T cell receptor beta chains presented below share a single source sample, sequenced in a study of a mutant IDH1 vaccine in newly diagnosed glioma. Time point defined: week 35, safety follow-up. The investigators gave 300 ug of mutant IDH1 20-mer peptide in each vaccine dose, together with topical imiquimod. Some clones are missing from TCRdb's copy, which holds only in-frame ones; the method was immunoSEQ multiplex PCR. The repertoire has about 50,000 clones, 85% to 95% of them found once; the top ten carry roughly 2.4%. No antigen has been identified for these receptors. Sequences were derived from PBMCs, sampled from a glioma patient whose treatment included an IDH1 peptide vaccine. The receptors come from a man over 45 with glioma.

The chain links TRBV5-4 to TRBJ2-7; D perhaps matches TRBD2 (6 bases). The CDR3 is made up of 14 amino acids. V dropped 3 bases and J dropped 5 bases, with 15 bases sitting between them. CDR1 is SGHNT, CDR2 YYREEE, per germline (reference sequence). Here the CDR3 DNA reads TGTGCCAGCAGCTCCGGGACTCCCAGGGACGAGCAGTACTTC. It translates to CASSSGTPRDEQYF.

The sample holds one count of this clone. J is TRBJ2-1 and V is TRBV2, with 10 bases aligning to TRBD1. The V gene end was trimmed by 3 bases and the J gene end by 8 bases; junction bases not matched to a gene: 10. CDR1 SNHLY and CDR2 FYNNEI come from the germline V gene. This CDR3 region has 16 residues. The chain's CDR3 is CASSDLTGTGADEQFF. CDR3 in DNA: TGTGCCAGCAGTGACCTCACCGGGACAGGGGCCGATGAGCAGTTCTTC.

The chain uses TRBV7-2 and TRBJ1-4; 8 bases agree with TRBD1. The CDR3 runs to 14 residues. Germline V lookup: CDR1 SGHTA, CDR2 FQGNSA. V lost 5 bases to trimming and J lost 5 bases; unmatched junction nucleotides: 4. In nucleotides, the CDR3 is TGTGCCAGCAGCCCGAGACAGGGGAATGAAAAACTGTTTTTT. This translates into CASSPRQGNEKLFF.

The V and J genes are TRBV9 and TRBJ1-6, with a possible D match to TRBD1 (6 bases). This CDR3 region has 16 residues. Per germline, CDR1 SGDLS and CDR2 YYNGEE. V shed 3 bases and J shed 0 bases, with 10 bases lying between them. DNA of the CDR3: TGTGCCAGCAGCGAGAGGGGGAGCTCCTATAATTCACCCCTCCACTTT. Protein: CASSERGSSYNSPLHF.